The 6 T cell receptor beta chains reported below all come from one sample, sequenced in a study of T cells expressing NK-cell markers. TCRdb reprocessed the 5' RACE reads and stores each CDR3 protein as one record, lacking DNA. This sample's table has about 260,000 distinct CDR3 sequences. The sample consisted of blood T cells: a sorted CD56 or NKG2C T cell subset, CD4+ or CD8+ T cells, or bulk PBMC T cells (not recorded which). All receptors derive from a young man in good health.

The CDR3 sequence is CSARDRTSGSRETQYF. This sequence joins TRBV20-1 and TRBJ2-5; checking the TCRdb D call of TRBD2 is not possible without DNA. This CDR3 has 16 amino acids. Per the germline V gene, CDR1 is DFQATT and CDR2 is SNEGSKA (reference sequence).

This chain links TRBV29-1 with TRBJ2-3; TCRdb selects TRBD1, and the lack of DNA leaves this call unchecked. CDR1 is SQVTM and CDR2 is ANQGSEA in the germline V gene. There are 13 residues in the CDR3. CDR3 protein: CSAPRQGRDTQYF.

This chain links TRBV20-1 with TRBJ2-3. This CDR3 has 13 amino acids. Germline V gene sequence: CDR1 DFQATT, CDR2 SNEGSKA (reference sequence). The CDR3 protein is CSARRDASDTQYF.

The chain's CDR3 is CATSGRWRQGNTGELFF. The rearrangement joins TRBV15 to TRBJ2-2; TCRdb gives TRBD2 as the D gene, but with no DNA this cannot be confirmed. CDR1 LNHNV and CDR2 YYDKDF come from the germline V gene (reference sequence). This CDR3 region has 17 residues.

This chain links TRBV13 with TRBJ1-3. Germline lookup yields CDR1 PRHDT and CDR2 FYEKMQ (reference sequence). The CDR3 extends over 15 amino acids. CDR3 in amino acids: CASSPPATEGNTIYF.

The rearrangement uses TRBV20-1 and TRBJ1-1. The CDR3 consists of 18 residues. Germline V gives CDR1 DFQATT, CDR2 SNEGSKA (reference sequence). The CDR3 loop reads CSAITPRVRQTVPTEAFF.